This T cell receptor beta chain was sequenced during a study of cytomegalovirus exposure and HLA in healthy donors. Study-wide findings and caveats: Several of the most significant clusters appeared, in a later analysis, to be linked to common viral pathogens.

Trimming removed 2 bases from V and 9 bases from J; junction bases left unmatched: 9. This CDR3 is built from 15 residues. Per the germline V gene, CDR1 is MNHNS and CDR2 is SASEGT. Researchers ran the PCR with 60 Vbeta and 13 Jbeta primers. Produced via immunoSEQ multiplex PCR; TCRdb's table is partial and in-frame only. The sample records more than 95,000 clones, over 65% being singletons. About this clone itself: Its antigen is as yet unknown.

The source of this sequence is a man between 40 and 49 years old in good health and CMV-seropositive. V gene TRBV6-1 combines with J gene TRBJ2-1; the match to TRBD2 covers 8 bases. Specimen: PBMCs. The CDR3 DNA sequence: TGTGCCAGCAGTGAACTTGGCGGGGGGACGGGTGAGCAGTTCTTC. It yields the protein CASSELGGGTGEQFF.